This TCR beta chain was found in a study of cytomegalovirus exposure and HLA in healthy donors. PCR employed 60 Vbeta and 13 Jbeta primers. Sequencing used immunoSEQ multiplex PCR; TCRdb keeps in-frame clones, though not all of them. This repertoire shows about 160,000 clones, about 80% found once; its top ten account for 2% to 2.5%. The V end lost 1 base, the J end lost 1 base, and 8 bases lay between the germline ends. The CDR3 sequence is 14 residues long. Germline values: CDR1 SGHNT, CDR2 YYREEE (reference sequence). The material sequenced was PBMCs. The sequence derives from a man in his forties or fifties in good health and CMV-seropositive. This rearrangement joins TRBV5-4 to TRBJ2-5, with a possible D match to TRBD2 (5 bases). The CDR3: CASSLSLAQETQYF. The DNA for the CDR3 is TGTGCCAGCAGCTTGTCGCTAGCCCAAGAGACCCAGTACTTC.